The sequence of this T cell receptor (beta chain) was determined in a study of siplizumab effects on memory and regulatory T cells. Findings of the study overall: Left unconfirmed was the suppressive function of proliferating Tregs from siplizumab cultures. There were only a minor fraction of alloreactive clones that mapped to unstimulated subsets. Neither a naive nor a memory phenotype was assignable to roughly 80-95% of proliferating CD4+ or CD8+ clones.

The assay was immunoSEQ multiplex PCR, and TCRdb's table has in-frame clones only and misses some. The sample contains approximately 9,600 clones, approximately 44% of which appear only once. This clone was detected once. No antigen is known for it. In the mixed lymphocyte reaction, cells were cocultured for six to seven days at 37°C. This CDR3 has 18 amino acids. V was shortened by 3 bases and J by 0 bases, with 18 bases between the two germline ends. Germline assignment: CDR1 MDHEN and CDR2 SYDVKM. The chain combines TRBV28 with TRBJ1-3; possibly TRBD1 for D (5 bases). The sequence derives from a human donor in good health; the cells came from an allogeneic mixed lymphocyte reaction. Sequencing was performed on CFSE-low (dividing) CD4+ T cells sorted from an allogeneic mixed lymphocyte reaction. The CDR3 reads CASSFSSRGVTSGNTIYF. CDR3 DNA sequence: TGTGCCAGCAGTTTCTCGTCGAGAGGGGTGACCTCTGGAAACACCATATATTTT.